One and the same sample provided the 9 T cell receptor beta chains below, sequenced in a study of blood T cells in healthy people across ages. The authors ran a second PCR of 7 to 11 cycles using a sample-barcoded 5' primer and a J-beta primer mix. TCRdb re-called the 5' RACE reads with MiXCR, one entry per CDR3 protein. Of about 510,000 distinct CDR3 sequences in the sample, about 28% were seen once. These data also formed part of another study, on T cells of mothers and their children.

Input material: blood. These receptors were collected from a boy aged 2 to 10 in good health.

This clonotype was observed many times. In DNA form, the CDR3 reads TGTGCCAGCAGCTTGGTCCACGAGCAGTACTTC. It encodes CASSLVHEQYF. The chain recombines TRBV11-2 with TRBJ2-7; D ambiguous. Between the trimmed V and J ends, which lost 3 bases and 5 bases, there was a span of 5 bases. The CDR3 has 11 amino acids. In germline, CDR1 is SGHAT, CDR2 FQNNGV.

This chain joins TRBV7-9 and TRBJ1-4; possible D gene TRBD1, 5 bases. The CDR3 spans 18 residues. V was trimmed by 5 bases and J by 3 bases, leaving 22 bases between them. CDR1 and CDR2 (germline): SEHNR, FQNEAQ (reference sequence). The DNA for the CDR3 is TGTGCCAGCAGCCTTATATTCCGCCGGGACGGACCTAATGAAAAACTGTTTTTT. This encodes CASSLIFRRDGPNEKLFF.

This clonotype turned up a few times. This rearrangement joins TRBV12-3 or TRBV12-4 to TRBJ2-7; 11 bases fit TRBD2. The V segment lost 0 bases and the J segment 1 base; nucleotides outside the gene matches: 2. The CDR3 length is 16 residues. This chain's CDR3 is CASSLALAGGSYEQYF. CDR3 nucleotides: TGTGCCAGCAGTTTAGCGCTAGCGGGAGGTTCCTACGAGCAGTACTTC.

This clonotype was recorded a few times. This chain joins TRBV15 and TRBJ2-5; D remains unclear. V was shortened by 0 bases and J by 2 bases, with 10 bases between the two germline ends. CDR1 is LNHNV, CDR2 YYDKDF, per germline (reference sequence). The CDR3 spans 15 residues. The CDR3: CATSRDQGYQETQYF. In DNA form, the CDR3 reads TGTGCCACCAGCAGAGATCAAGGCTATCAAGAGACCCAGTACTTC.

This clonotype showed up just a few times. This rearrangement joins TRBV5-1 to TRBJ2-1, with D perhaps being TRBD1 or TRBD2 (5 bases each). The germline V gene has CDR1 SGHRS and CDR2 YFSETQ. V lost 4 bases, J lost 12 bases, and 11 bases lay in between. The CDR3 is 11 amino acids. The CDR3: CASSGGNVQFF. CDR3 nucleotide sequence: TGCGCCAGCAGCGGGGGTAACGTGCAGTTCTTC.

V and J are TRBV27 and TRBJ2-3; 8 nucleotides match TRBD1. The germline gives CDR1 MNHEY, CDR2 SMNVEV (reference sequence). CDR3 length: 16 residues. V shed 4 bases, J shed 0 bases, and the junction held 6 bases outside the gene matches. The CDR3: CASSSYRDRSTDTQYF. The CDR3 DNA reads as TGTGCCAGCAGTTCCTACCGGGACAGGAGCACAGATACGCAGTATTTT.

There are a few counts of this clonotype. This rearrangement joins TRBV20-1 to TRBJ2-7; tentative D call: TRBD1 (5 bases). Per the germline V gene, CDR1 is DFQATT and CDR2 is SNEGSKA (reference sequence). V lost 0 bases and J 3 bases, leaving 15 bases between the germline ends. The CDR3 spans 15 residues. DNA of the CDR3: TGCAGTGCTAGAGATCAGGCCAGGGTAAGCTACGAGCAGTACTTC. It encodes CSARDQARVSYEQYF.

This sequence joins TRBV4-2 and TRBJ1-2; 9 bases are a match to TRBD1. Trimming at V came to 3 bases and at J to 0 bases, leaving 5 bases not matched to a gene. The CDR3 spans 16 residues. Germline CDR1 reads LGHNA; CDR2 reads YNFKEQ. CDR3: CASSQRDRAANYGYTF. The CDR3 bases are TGTGCCAGCAGCCAGCGGGACAGGGCGGCTAACTATGGCTACACCTTC.

This chain links TRBV6-1 with TRBJ1-2; D uncertain. The CDR3 is 11 residues long. V lost 7 bases to trimming and J lost 2 bases, with 5 bases between them. Germline V gene sequence: CDR1 MNHNS, CDR2 SASEGT. The CDR3 sequence: CASTENYGYTF. The CDR3 DNA follows: TGTGCCAGCACCGAAAACTATGGCTACACCTTC.